This T cell receptor beta chain was identified during a study of blood T cell repertoires in COVID-19. The overall study: COVID-19 samples from acute and convalescent phases originated in the United States, Italy and Spain. Sample material is recorded as cDNA or gDNA derived from T cells, B-cell-depleted T cells, or PBMCs.

Germline V gives CDR1 KGHSH, CDR2 LQKENI. Trimming took off 6 bases at V and 7 bases at J, with 12 bases between the two ends. The CDR3 extends over 12 amino acids. As originally analysed: Nucleated cell counts were estimated from reference gene primer amplification. The repertoire was sequenced with immunoSEQ multiplex PCR; TCRdb's copy has only in-frame clones and lacks some. That table furnishes V, J and clone size, whereas the DNA furnished D and trimming. The sample includes under 200,000 clones, roughly 78% seen only once; the top ten take more than 6.5%. It was during active infection that Seattle patients were enrolled and then longitudinally followed.

The sequenced sample consisted of peripheral blood. The chain recombines TRBV18 with TRBJ1-1; D may be TRBD1 (6 bases). This TCR came from a woman aged 55-70 years with COVID-19, enrolled during active disease. This chain's CDR3 is CASSEGQREAFF. The CDR3 bases are TGTGCCAGCTCTGAAGGACAGCGTGAAGCTTTCTTT.